This paragraph covers one T cell receptor (beta chain) sequence. The target antigen is unknown. Data came from immunoSEQ multiplex PCR; TCRdb stores just in-frame clones and leaves some out. The sample yields approximately 100,000 clones, around 94% seen once. Per the germline V gene, CDR1 is LNHDA and CDR2 is SQIVND (reference sequence). V was shortened by 6 bases and J by 8 bases, with 22 bases between the two germline ends. The CDR3 is 15 residues long. The data were taken from a study of siplizumab effects on memory and regulatory T cells. Study-wide points: Naive T cells appeared more varied than memory cells and looked like key alloresponse contributors. Siplizumab brought about a significant reduction in alloreactive sequences traceable to unstimulated CD4+ memory cells.

Specimen: non-Treg CD4+ T cells sorted from blood. The chain joins TRBV19 to TRBJ1-2; D might be TRBD1 (5 bases). This receptor was identified in a human donor in good health. The CDR3 is CASSHPAGDLGGYTF. Written as DNA, the CDR3 is TGTGCCAGTAGCCATCCTGCGGGGGACCTAGGCGGCTACACCTTC.